Below, 8 T cell receptor beta chains from the same sample are listed, as sequenced in a study of cytomegalovirus exposure and HLA in healthy donors. The PCR ran on 60 Vbeta and 13 Jbeta primers. Clones were read by immunoSEQ multiplex PCR, and TCRdb kept only the in-frame ones, dropping some. The sample includes some 23,000 clones. Sequencing was carried out using PBMCs. The source is a male donor in good health and CMV-seropositive.

The gene calls are TRBV29-1 and TRBJ2-5; 12 nucleotides agree with TRBD1. J was trimmed by 4 bases and V by 4 bases; bases with no gene match: 4. The CDR3 has 14 residues. Germline V gene data show CDR1 as SQVTM and CDR2 as ANQGSEA. CDR3 bases: TGCAGCGTTGCGGGACAGGGGGCTGGAGAGACCCAGTACTTC. This codes for CSVAGQGAGETQYF.

The chain employs TRBV29-1 and TRBJ2-7; D remains ambiguous. CDR3 size: 12 residues. The germline CDR1 and CDR2 sequences are SQVTM and ANQGSEA. The ends were cut back, 4 bases at V and 3 bases at J, with 10 bases in the middle. The CDR3 DNA sequence: TGCAGCGTTGGTCAGGCAGACTACGAGCAGTACTTC. It codes for CSVGQADYEQYF.

CDR3 sequence reads: CASSQFGGSTEAFF. DNA of the CDR3: TGCGCCAGCAGCCAGTTCGGGGGGTCGACTGAAGCTTTCTTT. The rearrangement links TRBV4-3 to TRBJ1-1; perhaps TRBD1 as D (5 bases). Germline CDR1 LGHNA, CDR2 YSLEER. The CDR3 is 14 residues long. V lost 3 bases and J lost 5, with 13 bases in between.

The rearrangement links TRBV6-1 to TRBJ2-5, with TRBD2 as a possible D gene (6 bases). CDR1 and CDR2 (germline): MNHNS, SASEGT. The CDR3 has 13 residues. V lost 7 bases, J lost 1 base, and 10 bases lay in between. The CDR3 nucleotides are TGTGCCAGCACCCGGGACTTCCAAGAGACCCAGTACTTC. Encoded protein: CASTRDFQETQYF.

The rearrangement links TRBV14 to TRBJ2-1; the match to TRBD2 covers 10 bases. Per germline, CDR1 SGHDN and CDR2 FVKESK. This CDR3 is built from 21 residues. V lost 0 bases, J lost 7 bases, and 21 bases stayed unmatched. The CDR3 nucleotides are TGTGCCAGCAGCCAAGATTATTGGCCTGTTAGGGCTAGCGGGAGAGGTAATGAGCAGTTCTTC. This sequence encodes CASSQDYWPVRASGRGNEQFF.

The chain is built from TRBV28 and TRBJ1-2; D may be TRBD1 (5 bases). CDR3 length: 15 residues. The germline CDR1 and CDR2 sequences are MDHEN and SYDVKM. V was cut by 3 bases and J by 4 bases, with 15 bases left in between. The CDR3 sequence is CASSLSGTGSYGYTF. Here the CDR3 DNA reads TGTGCCAGCAGTTTGTCCGGGACTGGAAGCTATGGCTACACCTTC.

The CDR3 loop is CASSTSQPGGTDTQYF. The CDR3 DNA is TGTGCCAGCAGCACGAGTCAGCCAGGGGGAACAGATACGCAGTATTTT. The chain is built from TRBV7-3 and TRBJ2-3; TRBD1 aligns across 7 bases. Germline CDR1 and CDR2: SGHTA and FQGTGA. V dropped 5 bases and J dropped 3; count of bases not matched to a gene: 11. The CDR3 totals 16 residues.

The rearrangement uses TRBV11-2 and TRBJ1-1; maybe TRBD1 (6 bases). The CDR3 consists of 16 residues. The germline V and J ends were trimmed by 1 base and 1 base, with 13 bases remaining between them. Germline CDR1 is SGHAT and CDR2 is FQNNGV. DNA of the CDR3: TGTGCCAGCAGCTTAGCCCCCATACAGGGGAACACTGAAGCTTTCTTT. Amino acid sequence: CASSLAPIQGNTEAFF.